This T cell receptor (beta chain) emerged from a study of post-analysis software for immune sequencing data. Unique molecular identifiers were built into the TCR beta cDNA libraries. A population of about 1 to 11 million T cells gave rise to 450,000 to 500,000 cDNA molecules. A single record per CDR3 protein comes from TCRdb applying MiXCR to the PCR reads. The table includes hundreds of thousands of distinct CDR3 sequences, about 53% detected once. This clonotype occurred a few times. Its specificity is unknown. Germline V gene lookup returns CDR1 SGHRS and CDR2 YFSETQ. The V segment lost 4 bases and the J segment 11 bases; nucleotides outside the gene matches: 9. This CDR3 is 14 amino acids long. The study, taken as a whole, reports: Among four to six TRBV segments more frequent in patients than controls were TRBV5-6, TRBV5-1 and TRBV20-1. Patients with multiple sclerosis recorded significantly lower normalized Chao1 diversity than controls, the study found.

V usage is TRBV5-1 and J usage is TRBJ2-5, with 12 bases aligning to TRBD2. The sequenced sample consisted of blood. This receptor was identified in a girl between 5 and 17 years old with multiple sclerosis. CDR3 protein: CASSQTSGSPEQYF. CDR3 in DNA: TGCGCCAGCAGCCAGACTAGCGGGAGCCCGGAGCAGTACTTC.